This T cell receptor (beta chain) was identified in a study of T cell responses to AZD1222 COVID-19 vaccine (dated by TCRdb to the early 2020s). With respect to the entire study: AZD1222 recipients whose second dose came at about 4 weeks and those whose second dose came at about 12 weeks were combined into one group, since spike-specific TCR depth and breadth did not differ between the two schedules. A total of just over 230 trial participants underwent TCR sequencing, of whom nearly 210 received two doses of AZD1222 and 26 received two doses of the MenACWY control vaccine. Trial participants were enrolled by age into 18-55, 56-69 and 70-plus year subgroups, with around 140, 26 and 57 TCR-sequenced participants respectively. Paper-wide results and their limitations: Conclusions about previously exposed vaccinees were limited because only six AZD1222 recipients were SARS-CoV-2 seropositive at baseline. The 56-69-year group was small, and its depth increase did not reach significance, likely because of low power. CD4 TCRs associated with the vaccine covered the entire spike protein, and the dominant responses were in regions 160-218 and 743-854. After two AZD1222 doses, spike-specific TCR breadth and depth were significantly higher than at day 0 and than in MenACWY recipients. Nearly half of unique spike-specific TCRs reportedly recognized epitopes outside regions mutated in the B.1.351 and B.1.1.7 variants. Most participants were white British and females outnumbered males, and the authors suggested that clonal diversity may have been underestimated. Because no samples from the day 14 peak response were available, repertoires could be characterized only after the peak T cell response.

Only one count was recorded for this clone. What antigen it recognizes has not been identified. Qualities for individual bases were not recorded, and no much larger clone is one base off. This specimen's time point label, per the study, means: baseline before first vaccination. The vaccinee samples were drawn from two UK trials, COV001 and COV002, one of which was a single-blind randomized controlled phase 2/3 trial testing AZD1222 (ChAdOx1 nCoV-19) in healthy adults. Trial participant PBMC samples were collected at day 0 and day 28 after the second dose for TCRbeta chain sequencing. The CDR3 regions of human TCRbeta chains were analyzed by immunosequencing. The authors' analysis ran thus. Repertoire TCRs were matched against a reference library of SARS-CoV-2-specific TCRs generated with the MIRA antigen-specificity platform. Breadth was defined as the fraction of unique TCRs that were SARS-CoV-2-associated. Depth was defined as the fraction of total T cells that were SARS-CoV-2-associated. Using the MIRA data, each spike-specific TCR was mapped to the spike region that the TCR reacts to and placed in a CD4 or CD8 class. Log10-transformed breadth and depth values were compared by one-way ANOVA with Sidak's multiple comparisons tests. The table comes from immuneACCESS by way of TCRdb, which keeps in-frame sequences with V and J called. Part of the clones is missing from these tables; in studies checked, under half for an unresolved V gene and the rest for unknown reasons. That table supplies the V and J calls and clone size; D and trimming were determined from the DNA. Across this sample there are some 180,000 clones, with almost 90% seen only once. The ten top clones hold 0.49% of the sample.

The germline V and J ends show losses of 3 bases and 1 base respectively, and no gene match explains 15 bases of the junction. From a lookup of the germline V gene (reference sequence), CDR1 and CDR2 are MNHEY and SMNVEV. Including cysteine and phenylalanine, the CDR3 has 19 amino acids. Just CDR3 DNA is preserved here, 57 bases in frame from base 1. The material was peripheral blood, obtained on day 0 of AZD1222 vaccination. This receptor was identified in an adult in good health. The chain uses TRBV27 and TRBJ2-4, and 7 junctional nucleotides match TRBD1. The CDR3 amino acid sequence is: CASSFNPRDRSVAKNIQYF. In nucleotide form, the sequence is TGTGCCAGCAGTTTTAATCCCCGGGACAGATCTGTGGCCAAAAACATTCAGTACTTC.